These 31 T cell receptor beta chains were sequenced from one sample in a study of T cells after yellow fever vaccination. TCRdb re-called the 5' RACE reads through MiXCR, storing one row per CDR3 protein. Here the sample spans 400,000 or so distinct CDR3 sequences, around a tenth being singletons. Specimen: PBMCs, collected on the day of the first yellow fever vaccination. The receptors originated from a man aged 18 to 30 who received the YFV17D yellow fever vaccine.

The rearrangement uses TRBV20-1 and TRBJ1-2; D is unclear. This CDR3 has 13 residues. Germline CDR1 and CDR2: DFQATT and SNEGSKA (reference sequence). V was cut by 0 bases and J by 4 bases, with 9 bases left in between. The CDR3 spells CSARDSYIYGYTF. The CDR3 nucleotides read TGCAGTGCTAGAGATTCTTATATCTATGGCTACACCTTC.

The chain joins TRBV28 to TRBJ2-3, with 10 bases aligning to TRBD2. The length of the CDR3 is 16 residues. V dropped 2 bases and J dropped 5; count of bases not matched to a gene: 7. The germline gives CDR1 MDHEN, CDR2 SYDVKM. Written as DNA, the CDR3 is TGTGCCAGCAGTTTAGTTGGTAGCGGGGGGCGAGATACGCAGTATTTT. This sequence encodes CASSLVGSGGRDTQYF.

Remarks on this clonotype: Given a much more abundant clone one base away, this may be a read error. The V gene is TRBV5-1, the J gene TRBJ2-3; 7 bases are a match to TRBD2. This CDR3 has 15 amino acids. CDR1 and CDR2 (germline): SGHRS, YFSETQ. The CDR3, as DNA: TGCGCCAGCAGCTACCTAGCGGCGGGCACAGATATGCAGTATTTT. Translation: CASSYLAAGTDMQYF.

This clonotype showed up many times. V and J are TRBV5-6 and TRBJ2-3, with D hard to call. The germline CDR1 and CDR2 sequences are SGHDT and YYEEEE. The CDR3 totals 13 residues. V lost 7 bases and J lost 0, with 9 bases in between. CDR3 loop: CASGQLSTDTQYF. The CDR3 DNA reads as TGTGCCAGCGGCCAACTGAGCACAGATACGCAGTATTTT. The complete variable domain, with remaining parts taken from reference TRBV5-6 and TRBJ2-3, reads DAGVTQSPTHLIKTRGQQVTLRCSPKSGHDTVSWYQQALGQGPQFIFQYYEEEERQRGNFPDRFSGHQFPNYSSELNVNALLLGDSALYLCASGQLSTDTQYFGPGTRLTVL.

The V gene is TRBV20-1, the J gene TRBJ1-5; D not certain. The V gene lost 6 bases and the J gene lost 0 bases, with 18 bases spanning the gap. CDR1 is DFQATT, CDR2 SNEGSKA, per germline (reference sequence). This CDR3 has 16 residues. CDR3 DNA: TGCAGTGCAAGGCAGTCTCACATTTATAGCAATCAGCCCCAGCATTTT. It is translated as CSARQSHIYSNQPQHF.

This clonotype appeared many times. V and J are TRBV5-1 and TRBJ2-5; perhaps D is TRBD1 or TRBD2 (5 bases each). The CDR3 spans 14 residues. CDR1 SGHRS and CDR2 YFSETQ come from the germline V gene. V lost 5 bases and J lost 2, with 13 bases in between. CDR3 protein: CASRTQGEQETQYF. The CDR3 DNA follows: TGCGCCAGCAGAACCCAGGGAGAACAAGAGACCCAGTACTTC.

This clonotype came up many times. The J gene is TRBJ2-3, the V gene TRBV10-3; 9 bases align to TRBD1. Germline loops: CDR1 ENHRY, CDR2 SYGVKD. V was clipped by 6 bases and J by 6 bases; unmatched bases: 4. This CDR3 region has 13 residues. CDR3 loop: CAIRGQGVDTQYF. The CDR3 DNA sequence: TGTGCCATCAGGGGACAGGGCGTCGATACGCAGTATTTT.

This clonotype was counted between two and nine times. This sequence joins TRBV7-9 and TRBJ2-1; TRBD1 aligns across 9 bases. Losses at the gene ends were 5 bases for V and 2 bases for J; bases not matched to a gene: 4. Germline V gives CDR1 SEHNR, CDR2 FQNEAQ (reference sequence). CDR3 length: 15 amino acids. CDR3 region: CASSPGDRAYNEQFF. The CDR3 DNA reads as TGTGCCAGCAGCCCGGGGGACAGGGCCTACAATGAGCAGTTCTTC.

A few counts support this clonotype. This chain uses TRBV6-5 with TRBJ1-1; D not certain. Germline CDR1 is MNHEY and CDR2 is SVGAGI. The CDR3 extends over 14 amino acids. Trimming shortened V by 0 bases and J by 5 bases, and 10 bases separated the two germline ends. The CDR3, as DNA: TGTGCCAGCAGTTACTCCCCAGCCGGTACTGAAGCTTTCTTT. Protein: CASSYSPAGTEAFF.

CDR3 sequence: CSASLRDGYSPLHF. Written as DNA, the CDR3 is TGCAGTGCTAGCCTTAGGGACGGATATTCACCCCTCCACTTT. The V call is TRBV20-1, the J call TRBJ1-6; D possibly corresponds to TRBD1 (5 bases). V was clipped by 3 bases and J by 8 bases, with 14 bases between them. This CDR3 has 14 amino acids. Germline V gene lookup returns CDR1 DFQATT and CDR2 SNEGSKA (reference sequence).

This clonotype was detected a few times. The chain has TRBV7-8 and TRBJ2-3, with D possibly called TRBD1 or TRBD2 (5 bases each). Germline CDR1 reads SGHVS; CDR2 reads FQNEAQ. The CDR3 has 13 amino acids. The V end was cut by 5 bases, the J end by 8 bases, with 14 bases between. The CDR3 region is CASSRIPGTTQYF. The DNA of the CDR3 is TGTGCCAGCAGCCGGATTCCCGGGACTACGCAGTATTTT.

The chain links TRBV7-3 to TRBJ2-3, with D possibly matching TRBD2 (6 bases). This CDR3 spans 16 amino acids. Germline-derived CDR1 and CDR2 are SGHTA and FQGTGA. V dropped 5 bases and J dropped 5 bases, with 20 bases sitting between them. The CDR3: CASSQHPKSGGDTQYF. Here the CDR3 DNA reads TGTGCCAGCAGCCAACACCCCAAGTCCGGGGGAGATACGCAGTATTTT.

This clonotype was counted ten times or more. V gene TRBV28 combines with J gene TRBJ2-2, with D possibly matching TRBD1 (6 bases). Germline V gene data show CDR1 as MDHEN and CDR2 as SYDVKM. Trimming took 8 bases from V and 6 from J, leaving 10 bases between them. CDR3 length equals 12 residues. The CDR3 DNA follows: TGTGCCAGCGGAGGACAGCCCGGGGAGCTGTTTTTT. This translates into CASGGQPGELFF.

In its sample, this clonotype was seen many times. This chain uses TRBV19 with TRBJ2-2; D is uncertain. The CDR3 has 13 residues. Germline-derived CDR1 and CDR2 are LNHDA and SQIVND (reference sequence). V lost 4 bases, J lost 4 bases, and 7 bases lay in between. CDR3 loop: CASSTQFTGELFF. The CDR3 DNA sequence: TGTGCCAGTAGTACACAGTTCACCGGGGAGCTGTTTTTT.

The chain is built from TRBV7-9 and TRBJ2-3, with D perhaps matching TRBD2 (5 bases). This CDR3 is 15 amino acids long. Trimming removed 0 bases at V and 5 bases at J, with 12 bases between. Per the germline V gene, CDR1 is SEHNR and CDR2 is FQNEAQ (reference sequence). The CDR3 nucleotides are TGTGCCAGCAGCTTAGCAGGGTCCGGGATAGATACGCAGTATTTT. This sequence encodes CASSLAGSGIDTQYF.

This clonotype was observed a handful of times. The chain has TRBV7-8 and TRBJ2-1; D ambiguous. CDR3 size: 12 residues. V was pared by 7 bases and J by 2 bases, with 6 bases between. Germline V gene sequence: CDR1 SGHVS, CDR2 FQNEAQ. CDR3 amino acids: CASNFPYNEQFF. DNA of the CDR3: TGTGCCAGCAATTTCCCCTACAATGAGCAGTTCTTC.

The chain's CDR3 is CASSSPPARGANEQFF. DNA of the CDR3: TGCGCCAGCAGCTCCCCCCCCGCGCGGGGGGCCAATGAGCAGTTCTTC. This chain joins TRBV5-1 and TRBJ2-1; 8 bases are a match to TRBD2. The CDR3 has 16 residues. Germline loops: CDR1 SGHRS, CDR2 YFSETQ. Trimming cost V 3 bases and J 6 bases; bases outside gene matches: 11.

J is TRBJ2-7 and V is TRBV29-1, with 12 bases that match TRBD2. The CDR3 runs to 12 residues. CDR1 SQVTM and CDR2 ANQGSEA come from the germline V gene. V shed 6 bases and J 9 bases; nucleotides not matched to a gene: 6. CDR3 in DNA: TGCAGCGTCCTAGCGGGGGGGCCTGTGCAGTACTTC. Translated, it gives CSVLAGGPVQYF.

There are a few counts of this clonotype. The chain has TRBV5-5 and TRBJ1-2; D perhaps matches TRBD1 (6 bases). The ends were cut back, 0 bases at V and 1 base at J, with 10 bases in the middle. The germline gives CDR1 SGHKS, CDR2 YYEKEE (reference sequence). The CDR3 has 15 residues. This CDR3 is CASSLEARGNYGYTF. The CDR3 DNA follows: TGTGCCAGCAGCTTGGAGGCCAGGGGTAACTATGGCTACACCTTC.

The chain links TRBV23-1 to TRBJ2-7, with D possibly matching TRBD2 (6 bases). TRBV23-1 is classed as an ORF, of uncertain function. V shed 0 bases and J shed 6 bases, with 21 bases lying between them. This CDR3 spans 17 amino acids. The CDR3 region is CASSQSGGPAGFREQYV. CDR3 coding DNA: TGCGCCAGCAGTCAATCAGGAGGGCCCGCTGGGTTTCGCGAGCAGTACGTC.

This clonotype showed up just a few times. V gene TRBV12-3 or TRBV12-4 combines with J gene TRBJ2-5, with 7 bases fitting TRBD2. The CDR3 loop spans 15 amino acids. With 6 bases clipped from V and 1 base from J, the junction kept 8 bases outside the gene matches. CDR3 bases: TGTGCCAGCAGGCCGACTGGGGGGGGCCAAGAGACCCAGTACTTC. Protein: CASRPTGGGQETQYF.

The CDR3 here is CASSTSRQGRSYNSPLHF. The CDR3 nucleotides are TGTGCCAGCAGCACCTCTAGACAGGGTCGATCCTATAATTCACCCCTCCACTTT. The genes are TRBV11-2 and TRBJ1-6; the match to TRBD1 covers 7 bases. The CDR3 runs 18 residues. Trimming at V came to 5 bases and at J to 1 base, leaving 11 bases not matched to a gene. The germline V gene has CDR1 SGHAT and CDR2 FQNNGV.

This chain's CDR3 is CASVDRGTNYGYTF. In nucleotides, the CDR3 is TGTGCCAGTGTGGACAGGGGCACTAACTATGGCTACACCTTC. This chain links TRBV19 with TRBJ1-2; 9 positions agree with TRBD1. CDR1 LNHDA and CDR2 SQIVND come from the germline V gene (reference sequence). With 8 bases clipped from V and 0 bases from J, the junction kept 4 bases outside the gene matches. The CDR3 sequence is 14 residues long.

This clonotype was detected a few times. V is TRBV20-1 and J is TRBJ2-5; 7 positions match TRBD2. Trimming removed 6 bases from V and 1 base from J; junction bases left unmatched: 5. CDR3 size: 13 residues. Per the germline V gene, CDR1 is DFQATT and CDR2 is SNEGSKA (reference sequence). Written as DNA, the CDR3 is TGCAGTGCCATTAGCGGGTTCCAAGAGACCCAGTACTTC. Protein: CSAISGFQETQYF.

There are a few counts of this clonotype. The rearrangement joins TRBV18 to TRBJ1-1, with D possibly matching TRBD1 (5 bases). The CDR3 spans 14 residues. V dropped 6 bases and J dropped 3 bases, with 14 bases sitting between them. Germline values: CDR1 KGHSH, CDR2 LQKENI. In nucleotides, the CDR3 is TGTGCCAGCTCTCCGAACGGAGGGGACACTGAAGCTTTCTTT. Protein: CASSPNGGDTEAFF. The entire variable domain, with the rest obtained from reference TRBV18 and TRBJ1-1, is as follows: NAGVMQNPRHLVRRRGQEARLRCSPMKGHSHVYWYRQLPEEGLKFMVYLQKENIIDESGMPKERFSAEFPKEGPSILRIQQVVRGDSAAYFCASSPNGGDTEAFFGQGTRLTVV.

This clonotype turned up a few times. The rearrangement links TRBV4-3 to TRBJ2-1, with D maybe TRBD2 (5 bases). This CDR3 spans 14 amino acids. Germline V gene data show CDR1 as LGHNA and CDR2 as YSLEER. V was pared by 1 base and J by 5 bases, with 9 bases between. CDR3 residues: CASSQGIGDNEQFF. The DNA of the CDR3 is TGCGCCAGCAGCCAAGGGATCGGGGACAATGAGCAGTTCTTC.

This clonotype was picked up many times. V gene TRBV5-6 combines with J gene TRBJ2-4; D is uncertain. Per the germline V gene, CDR1 is SGHDT and CDR2 is YYEEEE. The V end was cut by 3 bases, the J end by 7 bases, with 8 bases between. This CDR3 has 12 amino acids. CDR3 in amino acids: CASSSTLNIQYF. In nucleotides, the CDR3 is TGTGCCAGCAGCTCAACTTTGAACATTCAGTACTTC.

There are a few counts of this clonotype. This chain joins TRBV12-3 or TRBV12-4 and TRBJ2-6; 10 bases are a match to TRBD1. V was clipped by 2 bases and J by 4 bases; unmatched bases: 8. The CDR3 is 18 residues long. CDR3 nucleotides: TGTGCCAGCAGTTTAAGACAGGGGGCAAGATCCGGGGCCAACGTCCTGACTTTC. As protein: CASSLRQGARSGANVLTF.

This clonotype was counted a few times. The chain uses TRBV9 and TRBJ1-5, with a possible D match to TRBD1 (6 bases). The V gene's germline CDR1 is SGDLS and CDR2 YYNGEE. Trimming pared 3 bases from V and 1 base from J, leaving 11 bases between. The CDR3 spans 15 residues. Here the CDR3 reads CASSAGVSSNQPQHF. CDR3 in DNA: TGTGCCAGCAGCGCAGGGGTCTCGAGCAATCAGCCCCAGCATTTT.

The chain joins TRBV27 to TRBJ2-2; D call uncertain. Germline CDR1 MNHEY, CDR2 SMNVEV (reference sequence). The CDR3 totals 13 residues. Trimming removed 0 bases at V and 6 bases at J, with 5 bases between. This chain's CDR3 is CASSLSDSGELFF. CDR3 nucleotide sequence: TGTGCCAGCAGTTTATCCGATTCCGGGGAGCTGTTTTTT.

This clonotype showed up just a few times. The genes are TRBV24-1 and TRBJ2-2; D might be TRBD2 (5 bases). The germline CDR1 and CDR2 sequences are KGHDR and SFDVKD. V was clipped by 5 bases and J by 3 bases, with 15 bases between them. This CDR3 has 16 residues. This chain's CDR3 is CATSGKRVPDTGELFF. CDR3 DNA sequence: TGTGCCACCAGTGGAAAGAGGGTACCCGACACCGGGGAGCTGTTTTTT.